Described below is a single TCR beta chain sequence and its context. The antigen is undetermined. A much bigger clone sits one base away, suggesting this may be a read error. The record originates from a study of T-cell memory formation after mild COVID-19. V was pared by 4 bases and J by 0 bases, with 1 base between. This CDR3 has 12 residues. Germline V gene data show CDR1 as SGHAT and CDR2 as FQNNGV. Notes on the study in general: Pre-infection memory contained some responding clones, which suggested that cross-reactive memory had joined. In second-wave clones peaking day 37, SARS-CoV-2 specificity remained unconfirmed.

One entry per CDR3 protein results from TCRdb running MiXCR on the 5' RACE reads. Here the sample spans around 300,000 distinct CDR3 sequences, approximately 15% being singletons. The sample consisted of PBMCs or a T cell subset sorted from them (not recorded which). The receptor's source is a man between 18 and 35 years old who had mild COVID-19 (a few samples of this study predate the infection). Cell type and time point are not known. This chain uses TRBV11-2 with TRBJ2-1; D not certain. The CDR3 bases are TGTGCCAGCAGCTACTCCTACAATGAGCAGTTCTTC. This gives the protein CASSYSYNEQFF.